Listed here are 27 T cell receptor beta chains from one sample, sequenced in a study of blood T cells in healthy people across ages. Next came a second PCR, run for about 7 to 12 cycles, which used a sample-barcoded 5' primer along with a J-beta primer mix. TCRdb called the 5' RACE reads again in MiXCR, with one record for every CDR3 protein. The profile shows hundreds of thousands of distinct CDR3 sequences, roughly 49% of them singletons. The sample taken for sequencing was blood. These receptors were obtained from a woman aged 55-69 years in good health.

This chain joins TRBV5-1 and TRBJ2-3; 7 nucleotides align to TRBD2. The CDR3 is 16 residues long. The germline gives CDR1 SGHRS, CDR2 YFSETQ. Trimming cost V 4 bases and J 1 base; bases outside gene matches: 9. The CDR3 DNA sequence: TGCGCCAGCAGCGCACTAACTAGCGCGCGCACAGATACGCAGTATTTT. This encodes CASSALTSARTDTQYF.

The genes are TRBV2 and TRBJ2-1; D gene unclear. The J call may be incorrect, as the DNA end agrees better with TRBJ2-7. CDR1 and CDR2 (germline): SNHLY, FYNNEI. The CDR3 is made up of 11 amino acids. The CDR3 DNA reads TGTGCCAGCAGAGAATACAATGAGCAGTACTTC. This codes for CASREYNEQYF.

The chain carries TRBV28 and TRBJ2-6; D uncertain. Germline loops: CDR1 MDHEN, CDR2 SYDVKM. Trimming took off 7 bases at V and 2 bases at J, with 15 bases between the two ends. This CDR3 is 16 amino acids long. DNA of the CDR3: TGTGCCAGCACCGAGGAACGGACGACTGGGGCCAACGTCCTGACTTTC. It yields the protein CASTEERTTGANVLTF.

This clonotype was counted between two and nine times. The J gene is TRBJ2-4, the V gene TRBV10-3; D gene unclear. The CDR3 covers 16 residues. V lost 0 bases to trimming and J lost 2 bases, with 11 bases between them. The germline CDR1 and CDR2 sequences are ENHRY and SYGVKD. DNA for the CDR3: TGTGCCATCAGTGAGTCTGGTGGGGATCCCAAAAACATTCAGTACTTC. As protein: CAISESGGDPKNIQYF.

This chain joins TRBV18 and TRBJ1-1, with 7 bases aligning to TRBD1. The V segment lost 5 bases and the J segment 4 bases; nucleotides outside the gene matches: 7. The CDR3 has 14 residues. CDR1 KGHSH and CDR2 LQKENI come from the germline V gene. This CDR3 is CASSSSRGFTEAFF. The CDR3 bases are TGTGCCAGCTCATCCAGCAGGGGGTTCACTGAAGCTTTCTTT.

The V gene is TRBV25-1, the J gene TRBJ1-2; D is ambiguous. The CDR3 has 14 amino acids. The germline gives CDR1 MGHDK, CDR2 SYGVNS. V dropped 2 bases and J dropped 6 bases, with 13 bases sitting between them. CDR3 amino acids: CASSERITADGYTF. CDR3 coding DNA: TGTGCCAGCAGTGAAAGGATTACAGCGGATGGCTACACCTTC.

The chain joins TRBV5-1 to TRBJ2-7, with TRBD1 as a possible D gene (6 bases). Germline CDR1 SGHRS, CDR2 YFSETQ. The CDR3 loop spans 16 amino acids. Deletions cut 0 bases from V and 1 base from J, with 14 bases between. CDR3 sequence reads: CASSLAGTGLSYEQYF. For the CDR3, the DNA is TGCGCCAGCAGCTTGGCCGGAACAGGGCTATCCTACGAGCAGTACTTC.

This clonotype has only one observation. The chain combines TRBV20-1 with TRBJ2-3; D is unclear. The CDR3 is 13 residues long. CDR1 is DFQATT, CDR2 SNEGSKA, per germline (reference sequence). Trimming removed 0 bases at V and 0 bases at J, with 4 bases between. The chain's CDR3 is CSAREESTDTQYF. The CDR3 coding sequence is TGCAGTGCTAGAGAGGAAAGCACAGATACGCAGTATTTT.

This chain uses TRBV9 with TRBJ2-2; D gene uncertain. The V gene's germline CDR1 is SGDLS and CDR2 YYNGEE. The CDR3 is 17 residues long. V lost 4 bases and J lost 0, with 16 bases in between. The CDR3 nucleotides are TGTGCCAGCAGCCCCCGACGAATGGCTTCGAACACCGGGGAGCTGTTTTTT. This codes for CASSPRRMASNTGELFF.

The chain uses TRBV28 and TRBJ2-1; 9 bases agree with TRBD2. V lost 4 bases and J lost 6; bases outside the gene matches: 16. Germline loops: CDR1 MDHEN, CDR2 SYDVKM. This CDR3 has 18 amino acids. DNA for the CDR3: TGTGCCAGCAGTTCCTCCTGGGGTAGCGGGAGTTATAGCAATGAGCAGTTCTTC. Residues: CASSSSWGSGSYSNEQFF.

The chain carries TRBV29-1 and TRBJ2-3; TRBD1 matches at 7 bases. There are 16 residues in the CDR3. Germline values: CDR1 SQVTM, CDR2 ANQGSEA. J was trimmed by 2 bases and V by 1 base; bases with no gene match: 9. CDR3 loop: CSVEGHQGTVTDTQYF. DNA for the CDR3: TGCAGCGTTGAAGGCCATCAGGGGACAGTCACAGATACGCAGTATTTT.

This clonotype was detected only once. The J gene is TRBJ1-2, the V gene TRBV25-1, with 11 bases that match TRBD1. Germline lookup yields CDR1 MGHDK and CDR2 SYGVNS. After removal of 5 bases from V and 3 bases from J, the junction contained 8 bases not matched to a gene. The CDR3 covers 16 residues. CDR3 protein: CASSHGGGQGDYGYTF. The CDR3 DNA is TGTGCCAGCAGTCACGGAGGGGGACAGGGGGACTATGGCTACACCTTC.

The genes are TRBV5-1 and TRBJ2-2, with TRBD1 matching 9 bases. The CDR3 is 16 residues long. J was trimmed by 4 bases and V by 4 bases; bases with no gene match: 8. The germline V gene encodes CDR1 SGHRS and CDR2 YFSETQ. This chain's CDR3 is CASSESGTGSTGELFF. The DNA for the CDR3 is TGCGCCAGCAGCGAATCCGGGACAGGGAGCACCGGGGAGCTGTTTTTT.

CDR3 sequence: CASSPSWTQYNEQFF. In DNA, the CDR3 is TGTGCCAGCAGTCCAAGCTGGACACAATACAATGAGCAGTTCTTC. The chain couples TRBV27 to TRBJ2-1; D possibly corresponds to TRBD1 (5 bases). There are 15 residues in the CDR3. V was pared by 5 bases and J by 4 bases, with 15 bases between. Germline V lookup: CDR1 MNHEY, CDR2 SMNVEV (reference sequence).

The V and J genes are TRBV28 and TRBJ2-1, with 10 bases fitting TRBD2. The CDR3 sequence is 17 residues long. With V trimmed by 1 base and J by 1 base, 4 bases remained unmatched. Germline lookup yields CDR1 MDHEN and CDR2 SYDVKM. CDR3 bases: TGTGCCAGCAGTTTATCTTGGACTAGCGGTTCCTACAATGAGCAGTTCTTC. Translation: CASSLSWTSGSYNEQFF. Looking up the rest from reference TRBV28 and TRBJ2-1 gives the full variable domain: DVKVTQSSRYLVKRTGEKVFLECVQDMDHENMFWYRQDPGLGLRLIYFSYDVKMKEKGDIPEGYSVSREKKERFSLILESASTNQTSMYLCASSLSWTSGSYNEQFFGPGTRLTVL.

This clonotype has only a few counts. The rearrangement joins TRBV4-2 to TRBJ2-5; TRBD2 matches 14 bases. The V segment lost 3 bases and the J segment 1 base; nucleotides outside the gene matches: 4. The CDR3 is 17 residues long. Germline values: CDR1 LGHNA, CDR2 YNFKEQ. DNA for the CDR3: TGTGCCAGCAGCCAGGGACTAGCGGGAGAGGGCCAAGAGACCCAGTACTTC. Protein: CASSQGLAGEGQETQYF.

The genes are TRBV30 and TRBJ1-6, with D unclear. Trimming took off 6 bases at V and 10 bases at J, with 13 bases between the two ends. Germline CDR1 is GTSNPN and CDR2 is SVGIG (reference sequence). The CDR3 totals 12 residues. CDR3 nucleotides: TGTGCCTGCTCTGCGATAAGCTCACCCCTCCACTTT. It specifies CACSAISSPLHF.

Only a few counts were recorded for this clonotype. The V call is TRBV7-2, the J call TRBJ1-1; no clear D gene. Trimming removed 3 bases at V and 1 base at J, with 9 bases between. This CDR3 region has 14 residues. In germline, CDR1 is SGHTA, CDR2 FQGNSA. DNA for the CDR3: TGTGCCAGCAGCTTTATCTTGGGGAACACTGAAGCTTTCTTT. Encoded protein: CASSFILGNTEAFF.

V usage is TRBV7-2 and J usage is TRBJ1-2; D is uncertain. The CDR3 consists of 14 residues. Trimming removed 1 base from V and 2 bases from J, with 8 bases in between. Germline CDR1 SGHTA, CDR2 FQGNSA. The DNA of the CDR3 is TGTGCCAGCAGCTTAGGCGGGGTCAACTATGGCTACACCTTC. Residues: CASSLGGVNYGYTF. The full variable domain, rest sourced from reference TRBV7-2 and TRBJ1-2, is GAGVSQSPSNKVTEKGKDVELRCDPISGHTALYWYRQSLGQGLEFLIYFQGNSAPDKSGLPSDRFSAERTGGSVSTLTIQRTQQEDSAVYLCASSLGGVNYGYTFGSGTRLTVV.

The J gene is TRBJ2-5, the V gene TRBV18; 7 nucleotides line up with TRBD2. There are 14 residues in the CDR3. Germline loops: CDR1 KGHSH, CDR2 LQKENI. V shed 2 bases, J shed 5 bases, and the junction held 5 bases outside the gene matches. The CDR3 region has the DNA TGTGCCAGCTCACCAAACGGGAGGCAGGAGACCCAGTACTTC. Translated, it gives CASSPNGRQETQYF.

This clonotype was counted many times. The V and J genes are TRBV28 and TRBJ2-7; possible D gene TRBD2, 8 bases. CDR3 length equals 14 residues. CDR1 MDHEN and CDR2 SYDVKM come from the germline V gene. V was shortened by 8 bases and J by 2 bases, with 16 bases between the two germline ends. The CDR3 coding sequence is TGTGCCAGCGGACGGGGGGGACAGACCTACGAGCAGTACTTC. Translated, it gives CASGRGGQTYEQYF.

This chain uses TRBV6-6 with TRBJ1-2; D is perhaps TRBD1 (5 bases). The CDR3 contains 13 residues. Germline CDR1 MNHNY, CDR2 SVGAGI (reference sequence). V was clipped by 5 bases and J by 7 bases, with 14 bases between them. For the CDR3, the DNA is TGTGCCAGCAGTCCGGGCACAGGCTCTGGCTACACCTTC. This encodes CASSPGTGSGYTF.

With regard to this clonotype: A read error may be the cause here, since a much bigger clone is one base away. This chain connects TRBV3-1 to TRBJ2-7, with D perhaps matching TRBD2 (5 bases). This CDR3 is built from 15 residues. Per the germline V gene, CDR1 is LGHDT and CDR2 is YNNKEL (reference sequence). V lost 5 bases, J lost 3 bases, and 17 bases lay in between. The CDR3 is CASSSSVSGHYEQYF. Written as DNA, the CDR3 is TGTGCCAGCAGCAGTAGCGTGAGTGGGCACTACGAGCAGTACTTC.

This clonotype was detected a few times. The V gene is TRBV24-1, the J gene TRBJ2-2, with 9 bases fitting TRBD1. The V gene's germline CDR1 is KGHDR and CDR2 SFDVKD. J lost 6 bases, V lost 4 bases, and 14 bases had no gene match. The CDR3 loop spans 18 amino acids. The CDR3 bases are TGTGCCACCAGTGACTCCGGGACAGGGAAGTTGATCGCCGGGGAGCTGTTTTTT. Encoded protein: CATSDSGTGKLIAGELFF.

This clonotype has only a few counts. V usage is TRBV20-1 and J usage is TRBJ2-7, with 9 bases lining up with TRBD2. CDR1 DFQATT and CDR2 SNEGSKA come from the germline V gene (reference sequence). The CDR3 loop spans 15 amino acids. V trimming: 0 bases; J trimming: 3 bases; junction bases outside the gene matches: 6. As DNA, the CDR3 is TGCAGTGCTAGAGACCAAATTAGCGGGAGCTACGAGCAGTACTTC. This encodes CSARDQISGSYEQYF.

The chain has TRBV7-2 and TRBJ1-2, with D perhaps TRBD1 (6 bases). This CDR3 is 14 amino acids long. Germline CDR1 reads SGHTA; CDR2 reads FQGNSA. V gave up 5 bases and J gave up 4 bases, with 14 bases separating them. CDR3 bases: TGTGCCAGCAGCACTCGGACAGCTACCTATGGCTACACCTTC. Protein: CASSTRTATYGYTF. The full variable domain, its missing parts supplied by reference TRBV7-2 and TRBJ1-2, is GAGVSQSPSNKVTEKGKDVELRCDPISGHTALYWYRQSLGQGLEFLIYFQGNSAPDKSGLPSDRFSAERTGGSVSTLTIQRTQQEDSAVYLCASSTRTATYGYTFGSGTRLTVV.

The V and J genes are TRBV27 and TRBJ2-1; 10 bases line up with TRBD2. Germline assignment: CDR1 MNHEY and CDR2 SMNVEV (reference sequence). This CDR3 has 17 amino acids. The J segment lost 6 bases and the V segment lost 0 bases, leaving 8 bases of the junction unmatched. CDR3 bases: TGTGCCAGCAGTTTATCGGCTAGCGGGAGTTCTGCCAATGAGCAGTTCTTC. Translating it yields CASSLSASGSSANEQFF.